Below, one T cell receptor (beta chain) is given with its context. Its matching antigen is unknown. The entry originates in a study of cytomegalovirus exposure and HLA in healthy donors. This PCR relied on a set of 60 Vbeta primers and 13 Jbeta primers. Here immunoSEQ multiplex PCR was the method, and the copy in TCRdb shows in-frame clones only, minus some. Of 55,000 to 65,000 clones in the sample, roughly 80% were seen once. At collection, donors were nominally healthy, but unrecorded immune exposures were probable. Study-wide findings and caveats: With later analysis, a missense DCLRE1C variant became linked to TCR beta V- and J-gene trimming.

Looked up from germline, CDR1 is SGDLS and CDR2 is YYNGEE. Trimming took 3 bases from V and 6 from J; bases not matched to a gene: 4. This CDR3 spans 15 amino acids. This clonotype originated in a woman in her 30s in good health and CMV-seronegative. The sample comprised PBMCs. This sequence joins TRBV9 and TRBJ2-1; the match to TRBD2 covers 12 bases. CDR3 region: CASSGLAGAANEQFF. The CDR3 DNA reads as TGTGCCAGCAGCGGACTAGCGGGAGCGGCCAATGAGCAGTTCTTC.